The present TCR beta chain was sequenced within a study of vaccination and CD4 T cells after COVID-19. Study in general: Stimuli were overlapping spike peptide pools of SARS-CoV-2 and three common cold coronaviruses (HCoV-NL63, HCoV-OC43, HCoV-229E).

Treatment reported: roughly 10-day PBMC culture with coronavirus spike peptide pools or control peptides (ViraFEST assay). By negative selection, CD4+ T cells were isolated once culture had run for about 10 days. The Oncomine TCR Beta short-read assay generated sequence data from the DNA of cultured CD4+ T cells. MiXCR, applied by TCRdb to the PCR reads, yields one record per CDR3 protein. Seen here are 10,000 or so distinct CDR3 sequences, 55% to 65% observed once, and the top ten hold about an eighth. Trimming took 6 bases from V and 4 from J, leaving 13 bases between them. Germline V CDR1 and CDR2: MNHNS, SASEGT. This CDR3 is built from 14 residues. Concerning this clonotype itself: The antigen is unknown.

The origin of this receptor is a human donor who had recovered from COVID-19. Material: CD4+ T cells from blood, cultured in vitro. This chain connects TRBV6-1 to TRBJ1-5, with a possible D match to TRBD1 (6 bases). The DNA for the CDR3 is TGTGCCAGCAGCCCAGGGGTGCCTAATCAGCCCCAGCATTTT. Its protein product is CASSPGVPNQPQHF.